Listed here is a single T cell receptor beta chain. The data were taken from a study of blood T cell repertoires in COVID-19. At the level of the study: COVID-19 samples, acute and convalescent, were from the United States, Italy and Spain.

Data came from immunoSEQ multiplex PCR; TCRdb stores just in-frame clones and leaves some out. Among under 250,000 clones listed, roughly 86% were seen once. This CDR3 has 14 residues. V trimming: 5 bases; J trimming: 11 bases; junction bases outside the gene matches: 8. Germline V gene data show CDR1 as SGHAT and CDR2 as FQNNGV. The sample comprised peripheral blood. V gene TRBV11-2 combines with J gene TRBJ1-4, with 10 bases aligning to TRBD1. This clonotype was sampled from a woman aged 45 to 65 with active or convalescent COVID-19. CDR3 sequence: CASSERDRGKKLFF. Written as DNA, the CDR3 is TGTGCCAGCAGCGAGAGGGACAGGGGAAAGAAACTGTTTTTT.